This TCR beta chain was sequenced for a study of T-cell memory formation after mild COVID-19. In its sample, this clonotype was seen many times. Its target is not known. The germline V gene has CDR1 SGHAT and CDR2 FQDESV (reference sequence). Germline trimming cut 4 bases from V and 1 base from J; bases unmatched to any gene: 7. The CDR3 length is 17 residues. TCRdb reanalysed the 5' RACE reads using MiXCR and keeps one entry per CDR3 protein. Among around 250,000 distinct CDR3 sequences listed, just over 15% were seen once. Study-wide results and limits: Several responding clones turned up in pre-infection memory, indicating that cross-reactive memory may have taken part.

The rearrangement links TRBV11-1 to TRBJ2-4; 10 bases align to TRBD2. The sample taken for sequencing was PBMCs or a T cell subset sorted from them (not recorded which). The TCR sequence derives from an adult woman who had mild COVID-19 (a few samples of this study predate the infection). Cell type and time point are not known. CDR3 sequence reads: CASSSGTSAIAKNIQYF. CDR3 coding DNA: TGTGCCAGCAGCTCCGGGACTAGCGCTATCGCCAAAAACATTCAGTACTTC.